Presented here are 5 T cell receptor beta chains from one specimen sequenced in a study of identical twins. MiXCR was run by TCRdb on the 5' RACE reads, yielding one entry per CDR3 protein. In the table there are around 280,000 distinct CDR3 sequences, about 8.9% of which are singletons. The sample was also linked to a second study, of yellow fever vaccine responses in identical twins.

Sequenced: memory (CD45RO+) T cells sorted from blood. The receptors were gathered from a woman under 30 in good health.

This clonotype was picked up many times. The CDR3 nucleotides read TGTGCCAGCAGCTTAACTAGTTTAGGCAATGAGCAGTTCTTC. It encodes CASSLTSLGNEQFF. The J gene is TRBJ2-1, the V gene TRBV7-9, with a possible D match to TRBD2 (5 bases). Looked up from germline, CDR1 is SEHNR and CDR2 is FQNEAQ (reference sequence). The CDR3 spans 14 residues. Trimming shortened V by 2 bases and J by 6 bases, and 11 bases separated the two germline ends.

This clonotype was found a few times. The chain has TRBV6-1 and TRBJ1-3; perhaps TRBD1 as D (6 bases). This CDR3 is built from 16 residues. Trimming shortened V by 5 bases and J by 2 bases, and 16 bases separated the two germline ends. CDR1 is MNHNS and CDR2 is SASEGT in the germline V gene. CDR3 bases: TGTGCCAGCAGTCCGACCCAGGGGCCGACTGGAAACACCATATATTTT. It translates to CASSPTQGPTGNTIYF.

This clonotype was seen a few times. The gene calls are TRBV14 and TRBJ1-5; the D gene is possibly TRBD1 (5 bases). This CDR3 spans 15 amino acids. Trimming took off 2 bases at V and 2 bases at J, with 10 bases between the two ends. Germline loops: CDR1 SGHDN, CDR2 FVKESK. The CDR3, as DNA: TGTGCCAGCAGCCAATTCAGGGCCCGCAATCAGCCCCAGCATTTT. Its translation is CASSQFRARNQPQHF.

The chain uses TRBV20-1 and TRBJ2-7; 9 bases agree with TRBD1. The CDR3 spans 12 residues. Per the germline V gene, CDR1 is DFQATT and CDR2 is SNEGSKA (reference sequence). The trim removed 3 bases at V and 3 bases at J, leaving 0 bases unmatched. The CDR3 DNA reads TGCAGTGCTAGGACAGGGGGCTACGAGCAGTACGTC. It yields the protein CSARTGGYEQYV.

This clonotype was observed at least ten times. The CDR3 DNA is TGTGCCAGCAGTTCCACCCTAGGTTTGAGCTATGGCTACACCTTC. It translates to CASSSTLGLSYGYTF. The chain is built from TRBV6-5 and TRBJ1-2; no reliable D call. V shed 4 bases and J shed 4 bases, with 16 bases lying between them. The CDR3 loop spans 15 amino acids. Germline lookup yields CDR1 MNHEY and CDR2 SVGAGI.